The next 5 T cell receptor beta chains were all read from a single sample in a study of shared clonotypes between healthy human individuals. TCRdb's table, derived via immunoSEQ multiplex PCR, lists solely in-frame clones and lacks some. This sample has 2 million to 2.5 million clones, with under 95% found just once. Sequencing was performed on naive CD4+ T cells from PBMCs. Described subset: CD45RA+ positively selected. Source of these receptors: a man in his late teens or twenties in good health. Some clones in this sample may be carry-over from other donors' samples.

The chain carries TRBV29-1 and TRBJ2-7; TRBD1 aligns across 7 bases. Trimming removed 8 bases from V and 3 bases from J; junction bases left unmatched: 16. Germline CDR1 is SQVTM and CDR2 is ANQGSEA. There are 15 residues in the CDR3. CDR3 region: CSISLAAGGDYEQYF. CDR3 DNA: TGCAGCATATCGCTGGCGGCAGGGGGTGACTACGAGCAGTACTTC.

This clone was counted a few times. The genes are TRBV10-1 and TRBJ1-1, with no clear D. The CDR3 is 13 residues long. With 5 bases removed from V and 1 base from J, the gap between germline ends came to 8 bases. Germline CDR1 WNHNN, CDR2 SYGVQD (reference sequence). This CDR3 is CASSLDGNTEAFF. CDR3 coding DNA: TGCGCCAGCAGTTTAGACGGGAACACTGAAGCTTTCTTT.

The chain combines TRBV6-5 with TRBJ1-1, with D possibly being TRBD1 (5 bases). This CDR3 has 15 residues. Germline V gives CDR1 MNHEY, CDR2 SVGAGI. The V gene lost 2 bases and the J gene lost 4 bases, with 14 bases spanning the gap. CDR3 sequence (DNA): TGTGCCAGCAGTTACCAGCCTACAGGTCGCACTGAAGCTTTCTTT. Translation: CASSYQPTGRTEAFF.

Details on this clone: The sample contains more than one DNA sequence encoding this CDR3. V usage is TRBV25-1 and J usage is TRBJ2-2; no clear D. Germline assignment: CDR1 MGHDK and CDR2 SYGVNS. V was shortened by 3 bases and J by 1 base, with 6 bases between the two germline ends. The CDR3 has 14 amino acids. The CDR3, as DNA: TGTGCCAGCAGTGACAGAGAGAACACCGGGGAGCTGTTTTTT. It is translated as CASSDRENTGELFF.

The chain combines TRBV30 with TRBJ2-2, with 10 bases aligning to TRBD1. The CDR3 covers 16 residues. The V segment lost 2 bases and the J segment 6 bases; nucleotides outside the gene matches: 9. The germline V gene has CDR1 GTSNPN and CDR2 SVGIG (reference sequence). The DNA of the CDR3 is TGTGCCTGGAGTCAAAACCCCGGGACAGGGGCCGGGGAGCTGTTTTTT. As protein: CAWSQNPGTGAGELFF.